This TCR beta chain was recorded in a study of blood T cell repertoires in COVID-19. Method: immunoSEQ multiplex PCR; TCRdb's copy keeps in-frame clones and lacks some. The repertoire consists of about 250,000 clones, with just under 85% occurring once and the leading ten covering about 10%. CDR1 is LGHDT, CDR2 YNNKEL, per germline (reference sequence). The CDR3 length is 15 residues. The trim removed 0 bases at V and 4 bases at J, leaving 4 bases unmatched. This rearrangement joins TRBV3-1 (or the pseudogene TRBV3-2) to TRBJ1-1, with TRBD1 matching 8 bases. The receptor was derived from a man older than 75 with acute or convalescent COVID-19. Sequenced input: peripheral blood. The CDR3 region is CASSQEGQGATEAFF. The CDR3 DNA is TGTGCCAGCAGCCAAGAAGGACAGGGTGCCACTGAAGCTTTCTTT.